This T cell receptor (beta chain) was identified in a study of T-cell reconstitution after alpha-beta-depleted transplantation in children. Regarding the study as a whole: Reportedly, only several hundred clones from non-depleted graft cells drove alpha-beta T-cell counts at about two months. The main origin of T-cell counts and diversity one year after transplant was newly produced T cells. TCRbeta diversity was high at day 60 in some patients (a result of surviving recipient T cells and thymic progenitors).

This clonotype was observed at least ten times. The target antigen is unknown. Researchers prepared the TCRbeta library using unique molecular identifiers, the study reports. TCRdb reprocessed the PCR reads via MiXCR and lists one record per CDR3 protein. The top ten clones hold about 25% of a sample with approximately 290,000 distinct CDR3 sequences, approximately 10% of them seen once. This CDR3 comprises 14 residues. Germline V CDR1 and CDR2: SGHVS, FQNEAQ. Trimming took 0 bases from V and 6 from J, leaving 12 bases between them. This clonotype was sampled from a male patient between 2 and 9 years old who had a stem cell transplant for chronic granulomatous disease, so the T cells may come from the graft donor. V gene TRBV7-8 combines with J gene TRBJ2-7; weak D call: TRBD1 (6 bases). This specimen was peripheral blood, taken 180 days after TCRalphabeta/CD19-depleted stem cell transplant. The CDR3 DNA follows: TGTGCCAGCAGCTTAGCCTGGGGGCAGGGCGAGCAGTACTTC. Its protein product is CASSLAWGQGEQYF.